A selection of T cell receptor beta chains follows, all from one sample in a study of blood T cell repertoires in COVID-19. The data were produced by immunoSEQ multiplex PCR, yet TCRdb's version contains in-frame clones alone and is incomplete. The repertoire holds 68,000 or so clones, over 75% seen once, with roughly 2.3% in the top ten. Source material: peripheral blood. Receptors were obtained from a human donor in a cohort sampled during active COVID-19. Each CDR3 is given with its conserved first and last residue. The D gene is left open where the match is weak. Part of the rows lack a size; the others show once, few, many or a class for expanded clones.

v_gene	j_gene	abundance	d_gene	CDR3nt	CDR3aa
TRBV5-1	TRBJ1-4	.	.	TGCGCCAGCAGGGAATCGAGGGCGTCTAATGAAAAACTGTTTTTT	CASRESRASNEKLFF
TRBV29-1	TRBJ2-3	.	.	TGCAGCGGGACAGGGCTAGCGGGGTCCGGGAGAGATACGCAGTATTTT	CSGTGLAGSGRDTQYF
TRBV5-8	TRBJ1-5	.	.	TGTGCCAGCAGCTTGGCCGGGTATGGCGCGGCCCAGCATTTT	CASSLAGYGAAQHF
TRBV4-1	TRBJ1-5	.	.	TGCGCCAGCAGCCCACGGGAGGTGGCTGATCGCAATCAGCCCCAGCATTTT	CASSPREVADRNQPQHF
TRBV13	TRBJ2-3	once	TRBD2	TGTGCCAGCAGCTCCGGATCTATAGCGGGAGGTCAAGATACGCAGTATTTT	CASSSGSIAGGQDTQYF
TRBV9	TRBJ1-2	.	.	TGTGCCAGCAGCGTAAGCAGGCTCCTCGGCTACACCTTC	CASSVSRLLGYTF
TRBV5-4	TRBJ1-2	.	.	TGTGCCAGCAGCTTCTCGATCTATAACTATGGCTACACCTTC	CASSFSIYNYGYTF
TRBV28	TRBJ2-7	.	.	TGTGCCAGCAGCTCCAGCTCCTACGAGCAGTACTTC	CASSSSSYEQYF
TRBV28	TRBJ2-7	.	TRBD2	TGTGCCAGCAGTTCCCATCTAGCGGGAACCGACGAGCAGTACTTC	CASSSHLAGTDEQYF
TRBV3-1/TRBV3-2	TRBJ1-2	.	.	TGTGCCAGCAGCCAAGATCAGATCTATGGCTACACCTTC	CASSQDQIYGYTF
TRBV9	TRBJ2-2	.	TRBD2	TGTGCCAGCAGCGTAGACGGGAGGACCCGGGAGCTGTTTTTT	CASSVDGRTRELFF
TRBV5-1	TRBJ2-5	.	TRBD1	TGCGCCAGCAGCTCCTCCGGGACAGGGCCAGAGACCCAGTACTTC	CASSSSGTGPETQYF
TRBV2	TRBJ2-5	few	.	TGTGCCAGCAGAGGGCGGCAATATGACAGGACCCAGTACTTC	CASRGRQYDRTQYF
TRBV30	TRBJ2-1	.	.	TGTGCCTGGAGTGTCGAAAGGGCAGGGGAGTTCTTC	CAWSVERAGEFF
TRBV28	TRBJ2-7	.	TRBD2	TGTGCCAGCAGCCACCGGCGGGTAGCGGGAAATCGCGAGCAGTACTTC	CASSHRRVAGNREQYF
TRBV7-2	TRBJ1-3	.	.	TGTGCCAGCAGCTTAGCCCGACCTGCGGGGGTCAACTTCTCTGGAAACACCATATATTTT	CASSLARPAGVNFSGNTIYF
TRBV11-2	TRBJ2-7	.	TRBD2	TGTGCCAGCAGCTTACGACTAGCGGACTCCTACGAGCAGTACTTC	CASSLRLADSYEQYF
TRBV7-9	TRBJ1-5	.	.	TGTGCCAGCAGCTACTCCTTAGATCAGCCCCAGCATTTT	CASSYSLDQPQHF
TRBV10-3	TRBJ1-2	.	.	TGTGCCAGTGGCAGTATCCTCCCTAACTATGGCTACACCTTC	CASGSILPNYGYTF
TRBV4-1	TRBJ1-1	.	.	TGCGCCAGCAGCCAACGGGGGAACACTGAAGCTTTCTTT	CASSQRGNTEAFF
TRBV30	TRBJ2-7	.	.	TGTGCCTGGAGTATGTTTCAAGAGCAGTACTTC	CAWSMFQEQYF
TRBV4-1	TRBJ1-1	.	TRBD1	TGCGCCAGCAGCCTGATGGACAGGGAAACTGAAGCTTTCTTT	CASSLMDRETEAFF
TRBV27	TRBJ2-7	.	TRBD1	TGTGCCAGCAGTTTTCGTTTTGTGGGACAGGTAGGCGAGCAGTACTTC	CASSFRFVGQVGEQYF
TRBV7-9	TRBJ2-7	.	TRBD2	TGTGCCAGCAGCTCAGCCTTAGGAGGACTAGCGGAGACCTACGAGCAGTACTTC	CASSSALGGLAETYEQYF
TRBV14	TRBJ1-3	.	.	TGTGCCAGCAGCCAAGTTCAAGGGGCCTTCTCTGGAAACACCATATATTTT	CASSQVQGAFSGNTIYF
TRBV5-1	TRBJ1-4	.	.	TGCGCCAGCAGCTCAAGACAACGTAATGAAAAACTGTTTTTT	CASSSRQRNEKLFF
TRBV14	TRBJ2-7	.	.	TGTGCCAGCAGCCCCCGGGACACCCTCTACGAGCAGTACTTC	CASSPRDTLYEQYF
TRBV4-1	TRBJ2-7	once	.	TGCGCCAGCAGCCAAGCATCCGGAGGTTCCTACGAGCAGTACTTC	CASSQASGGSYEQYF
TRBV19	TRBJ1-2	.	.	TGTGCCAGTAGTATGAACGCGAGGATTGGATATGGCTACACCTTC	CASSMNARIGYGYTF
TRBV10-3	TRBJ1-1	.	.	TGTGCCATCAGTGAGGCCTCTCGGAGGGTTGAAGCTTTCTTT	CAISEASRRVEAFF
TRBV27	TRBJ2-5	.	.	TGTGCCAGCCGCCGGGCAGGGAGGGAGACCCAGTACTTC	CASRRAGRETQYF
TRBV27	TRBJ2-7	.	TRBD1	TGTGCCAGCAGTCTACAGGGGGCGTGGGAGCAGTACTTC	CASSLQGAWEQYF
TRBV18	TRBJ2-1	.	TRBD1	TGTGCCAGCTCACCACAGGGGGCGAATGAGCAGTTCTTC	CASSPQGANEQFF
TRBV19	TRBJ2-1	.	TRBD2	TGTGCCAGTAACGAAGGGAGGGCCGGCAATGAGCAGTTCTTC	CASNEGRAGNEQFF
TRBV7-2	TRBJ2-3	.	.	TGTGCCAGCAGCCTAAAGGGGTTAGATACGCAGTATTTT	CASSLKGLDTQYF
TRBV9	TRBJ2-2	.	.	TGTGCCAGCAGGGGGGGAAACACCGGGGAGCTGTTTTTT	CASRGGNTGELFF
TRBV7-6	TRBJ2-2	.	.	TGTGCCAGCAGCTTAGAGCCAGGGTCCGCCACACGGCCGACCGGCGGGGAGCTGTTTTTT	CASSLEPGSATRPTGGELFF
TRBV7-9	TRBJ1-2	.	TRBD1	TGTGCCAGCAGCGCGGGACAGGGGGCGCGTGGTGGCTACACCTTC	CASSAGQGARGGYTF
TRBV25-1	TRBJ2-5	.	.	TGTGCCAGCAGTGAATATGTGTTCTCCGACACCTTTGAAGGGACCCAGTACTTC	CASSEYVFSDTFEGTQYF
TRBV5-4	TRBJ2-4	.	.	TGTGCCAGCAGCTTTAGGGGGGCCAAAAACATTCAGTACTTC	CASSFRGAKNIQYF
TRBV7-2	TRBJ1-5	.	TRBD1	TGTGCCAGCAGCTTAGAAAGACAGGGTCAGCCCCAGCATTTT	CASSLERQGQPQHF
TRBV15	TRBJ2-7	once	.	TGTGCCACCAGCAGAGACCCCGCCACAGGCTACGAGCAGTACTTC	CATSRDPATGYEQYF
TRBV28	TRBJ2-7	.	.	TGTGCCAGCAGCGGACGGGGGACCGGCGAGCAGTACTTC	CASSGRGTGEQYF
TRBV24-1	TRBJ2-1	once	TRBD2	TGTGCCACCAGTGACCAGAGCGGGAGCTCCTACAATGAGCAGTTCTTC	CATSDQSGSSYNEQFF
TRBV27	TRBJ2-3	.	TRBD2	TGTGCCAGCAGTCTTAGCGGGGGGGGCCGGTATTTT	CASSLSGGGRYF
TRBV3-1/TRBV3-2	TRBJ1-5	.	TRBD1	TGTGCCAGCAGCCAGGGACAGGGTGGCAATCAGCCCCAGCATTTT	CASSQGQGGNQPQHF
TRBV24-1	TRBJ2-5	.	.	TGTGCCACCAGTGGTGGAGGGGAGACCCAGTACTTC	CATSGGGETQYF
TRBV7-9	TRBJ2-1	.	.	TGTGCCAGCAGCTTAGCGTCCGGGACTTCAAATGAGCAGTTCTTC	CASSLASGTSNEQFF
TRBV11-2	TRBJ2-7	.	.	TGTGCTAGTGGGCACCTCTACGAGCAGTACTTC	CASGHLYEQYF
TRBV2	TRBJ2-3	few	.	TGTGCCAGCAAGCCTCTCACAGATACGCAGTATTTT	CASKPLTDTQYF
TRBV6-2/TRBV6-3	TRBJ2-7	.	.	TGTGCCAGCAGCCCTCTAGGTCTCCTCTACGAGCAGTACTTC	CASSPLGLLYEQYF
TRBV7-2	TRBJ2-7	.	TRBD1	TGTGCCAGCAGAAAGACAGGGCCCTACGAGCAGTACTTC	CASRKTGPYEQYF